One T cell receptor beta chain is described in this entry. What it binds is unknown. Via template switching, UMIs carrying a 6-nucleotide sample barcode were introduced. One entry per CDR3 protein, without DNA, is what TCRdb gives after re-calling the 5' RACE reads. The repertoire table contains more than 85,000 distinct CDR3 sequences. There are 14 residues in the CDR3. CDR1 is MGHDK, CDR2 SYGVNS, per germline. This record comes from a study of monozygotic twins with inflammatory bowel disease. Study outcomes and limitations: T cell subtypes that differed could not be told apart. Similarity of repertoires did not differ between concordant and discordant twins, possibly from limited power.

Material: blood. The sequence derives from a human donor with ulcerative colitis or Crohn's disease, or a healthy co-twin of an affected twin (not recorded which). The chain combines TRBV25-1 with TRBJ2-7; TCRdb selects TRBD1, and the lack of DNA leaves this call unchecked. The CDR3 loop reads CASREPTGNHEQYF.